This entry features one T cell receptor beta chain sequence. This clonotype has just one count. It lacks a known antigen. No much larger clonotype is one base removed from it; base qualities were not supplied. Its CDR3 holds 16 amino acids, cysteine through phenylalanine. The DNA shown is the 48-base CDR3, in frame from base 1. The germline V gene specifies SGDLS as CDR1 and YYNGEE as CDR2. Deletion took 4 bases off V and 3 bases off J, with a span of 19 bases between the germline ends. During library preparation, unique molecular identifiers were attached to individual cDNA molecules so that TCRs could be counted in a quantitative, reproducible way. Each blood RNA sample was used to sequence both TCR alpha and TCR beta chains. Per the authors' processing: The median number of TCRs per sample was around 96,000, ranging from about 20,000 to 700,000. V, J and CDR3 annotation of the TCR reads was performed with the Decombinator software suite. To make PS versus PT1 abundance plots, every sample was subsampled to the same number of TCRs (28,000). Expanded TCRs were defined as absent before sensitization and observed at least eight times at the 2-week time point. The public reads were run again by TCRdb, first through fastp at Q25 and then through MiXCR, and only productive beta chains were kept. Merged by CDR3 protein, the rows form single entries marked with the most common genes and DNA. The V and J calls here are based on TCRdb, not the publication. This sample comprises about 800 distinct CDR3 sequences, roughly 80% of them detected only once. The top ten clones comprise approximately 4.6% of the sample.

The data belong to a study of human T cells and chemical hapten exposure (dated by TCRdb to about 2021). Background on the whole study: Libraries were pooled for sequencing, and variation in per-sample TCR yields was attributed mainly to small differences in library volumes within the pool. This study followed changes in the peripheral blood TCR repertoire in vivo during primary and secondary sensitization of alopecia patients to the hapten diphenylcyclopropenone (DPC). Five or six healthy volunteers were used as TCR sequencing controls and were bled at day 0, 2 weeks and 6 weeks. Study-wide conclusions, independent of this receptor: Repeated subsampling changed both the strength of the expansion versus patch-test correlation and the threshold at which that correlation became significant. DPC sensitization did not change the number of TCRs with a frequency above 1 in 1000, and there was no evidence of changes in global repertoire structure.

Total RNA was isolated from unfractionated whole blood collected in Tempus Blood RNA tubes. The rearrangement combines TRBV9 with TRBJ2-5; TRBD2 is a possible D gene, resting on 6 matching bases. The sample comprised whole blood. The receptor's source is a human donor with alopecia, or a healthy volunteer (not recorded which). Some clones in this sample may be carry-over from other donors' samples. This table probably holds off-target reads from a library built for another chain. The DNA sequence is TGTGCCAGCAGCCCGACGACGACTAGAGGGAAAGAGACCCAGTACTTC. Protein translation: CASSPTTTRGKETQYF.